These 3 T cell receptor beta chains originate from one sample sequenced in a study of shared clonotypes between healthy human individuals. The method was immunoSEQ multiplex PCR; TCRdb's version includes in-frame clones alone and lacks a portion of them. The table includes about 1.1 million clones, about 80% detected once. The sequenced material came from memory CD4+ T cells from PBMCs. Subset specified: CD45RA-negative fraction. The receptors here all came from a young man in good health. Some clones in this sample may be carry-over from other donors' samples.

The V gene is TRBV2, the J gene TRBJ1-4; no definite D call. The length of the CDR3 is 12 residues. Germline V gene data show CDR1 as SNHLY and CDR2 as FYNNEI. Trimming took off 4 bases at V and 10 bases at J, with 10 bases between the two ends. Here the CDR3 reads CASSVVGGKLFF. CDR3 coding DNA: TGTGCCAGCAGTGTAGTGGGTGGAAAACTGTTTTTT.

The V and J genes are TRBV5-1 and TRBJ2-7; 9 bases agree with TRBD1. In germline, CDR1 is SGHRS, CDR2 YFSETQ. With V trimmed by 0 bases and J by 5 bases, 9 bases remained unmatched. CDR3 size: 16 residues. CDR3 DNA sequence: TGCGCCAGCAGCTTGGGGCGCGGGGACAGGGCCCACGAGCAGTACTTC. Translation: CASSLGRGDRAHEQYF.

J is TRBJ2-3 and V is TRBV7-3; the D is unclear. Trimming cost V 2 bases and J 2 bases, with 14 bases left between them. Germline CDR1 is SGHTA and CDR2 is FQGTGA. CDR3 size: 16 residues. The CDR3 loop is CASSLGSGPYTDTQYF. The CDR3 DNA is TGTGCCAGCAGCTTAGGCTCCGGGCCCTACACAGATACGCAGTATTTT.